This TCR beta chain derives from a study of early T cells in non-severe SARS-CoV-2 infection. Study-wide context: The input, bulk RNA from unsorted whole blood, was sequenced, and chains were unpaired. Study conclusions and caveats: VDJdb-based annotation leaned toward anti-spike CD8 responses and missed private and CD4 specificities.

Comment on this clonotype: Its cognate antigen is unknown.

Trimming took off 10 bases at V and 6 bases at J, with 16 bases between the two ends. The CDR3 extends over 13 amino acids. Germline CDR1 is LNHDA and CDR2 is SQIVND (reference sequence). The TCR library protocol attached unique molecular identifiers to the individual cDNA molecules. TCRdb fed the 5' RACE reads into MiXCR, producing one record per CDR3 protein. This sample has about 55,000 distinct CDR3 sequences, with 14% to 15% found just once. V and J are TRBV19 and TRBJ1-5; D may be TRBD1 (5 bases). The sample was whole blood, taken at baseline. This sequence was found in an adult who was a healthcare worker with PCR-confirmed SARS-CoV-2 infection or an uninfected control (not recorded which). CDR3 protein: CATAEGSAQPQHF. The CDR3 DNA follows: TGTGCCACGGCTGAGGGGTCGGCTCAGCCCCAGCATTTT.